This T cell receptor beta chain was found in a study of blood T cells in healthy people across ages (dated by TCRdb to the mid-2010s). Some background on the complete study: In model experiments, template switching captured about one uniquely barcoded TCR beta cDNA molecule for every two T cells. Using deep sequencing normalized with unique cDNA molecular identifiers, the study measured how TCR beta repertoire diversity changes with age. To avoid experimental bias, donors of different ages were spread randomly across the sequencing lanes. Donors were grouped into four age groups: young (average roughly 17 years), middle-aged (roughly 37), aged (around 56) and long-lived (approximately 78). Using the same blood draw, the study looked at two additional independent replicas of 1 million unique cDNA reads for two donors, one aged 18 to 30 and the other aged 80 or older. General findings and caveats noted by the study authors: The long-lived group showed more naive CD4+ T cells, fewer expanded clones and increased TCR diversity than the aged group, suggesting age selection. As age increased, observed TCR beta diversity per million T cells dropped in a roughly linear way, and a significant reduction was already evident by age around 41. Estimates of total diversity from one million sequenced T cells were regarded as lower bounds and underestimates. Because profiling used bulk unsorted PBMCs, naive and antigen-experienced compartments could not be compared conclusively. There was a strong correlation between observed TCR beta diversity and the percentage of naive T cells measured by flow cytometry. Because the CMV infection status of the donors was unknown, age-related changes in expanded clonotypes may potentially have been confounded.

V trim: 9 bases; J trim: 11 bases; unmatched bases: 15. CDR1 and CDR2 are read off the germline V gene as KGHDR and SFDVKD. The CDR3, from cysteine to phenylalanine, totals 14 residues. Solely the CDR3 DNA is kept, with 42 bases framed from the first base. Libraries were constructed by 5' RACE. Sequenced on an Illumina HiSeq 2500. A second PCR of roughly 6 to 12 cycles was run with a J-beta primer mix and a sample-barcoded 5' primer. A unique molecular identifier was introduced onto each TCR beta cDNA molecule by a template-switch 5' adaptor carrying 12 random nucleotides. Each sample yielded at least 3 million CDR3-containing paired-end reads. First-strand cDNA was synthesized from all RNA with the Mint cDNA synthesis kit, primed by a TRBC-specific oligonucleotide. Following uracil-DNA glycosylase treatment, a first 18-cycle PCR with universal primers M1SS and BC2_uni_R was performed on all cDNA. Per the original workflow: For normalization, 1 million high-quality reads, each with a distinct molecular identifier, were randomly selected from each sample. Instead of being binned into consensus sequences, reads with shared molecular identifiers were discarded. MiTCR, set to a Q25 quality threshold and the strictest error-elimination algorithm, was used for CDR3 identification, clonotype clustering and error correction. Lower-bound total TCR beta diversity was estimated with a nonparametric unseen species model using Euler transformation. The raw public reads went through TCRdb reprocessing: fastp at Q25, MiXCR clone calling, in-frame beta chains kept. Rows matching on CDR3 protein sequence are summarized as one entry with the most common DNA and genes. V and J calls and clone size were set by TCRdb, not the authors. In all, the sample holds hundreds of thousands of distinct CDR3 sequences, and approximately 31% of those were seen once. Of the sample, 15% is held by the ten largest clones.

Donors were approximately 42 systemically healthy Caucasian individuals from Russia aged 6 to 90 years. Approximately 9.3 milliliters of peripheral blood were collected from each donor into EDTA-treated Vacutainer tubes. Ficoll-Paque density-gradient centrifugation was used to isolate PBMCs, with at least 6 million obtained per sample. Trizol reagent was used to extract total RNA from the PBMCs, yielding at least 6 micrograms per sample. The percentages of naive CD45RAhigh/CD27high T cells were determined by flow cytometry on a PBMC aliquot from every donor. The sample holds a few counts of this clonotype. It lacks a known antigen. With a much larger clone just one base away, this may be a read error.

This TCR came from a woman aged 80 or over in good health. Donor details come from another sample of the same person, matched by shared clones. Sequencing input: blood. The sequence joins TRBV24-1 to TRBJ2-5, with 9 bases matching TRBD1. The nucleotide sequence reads TGTGCCACCGCCCGGGGACAGGGATACAATGAGCAGTACTTC. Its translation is CATARGQGYNEQYF.